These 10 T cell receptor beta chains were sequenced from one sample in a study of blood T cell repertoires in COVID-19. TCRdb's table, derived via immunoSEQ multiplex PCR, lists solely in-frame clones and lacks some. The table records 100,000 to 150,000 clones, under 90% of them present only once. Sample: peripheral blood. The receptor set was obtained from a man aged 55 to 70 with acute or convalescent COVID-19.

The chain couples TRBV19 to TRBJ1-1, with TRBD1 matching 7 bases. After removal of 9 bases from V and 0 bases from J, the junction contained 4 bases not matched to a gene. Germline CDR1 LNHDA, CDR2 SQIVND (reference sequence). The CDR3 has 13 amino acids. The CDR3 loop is CASRDSLNTEAFF. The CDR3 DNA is TGTGCCAGCCGGGACAGCTTGAACACTGAAGCTTTCTTT. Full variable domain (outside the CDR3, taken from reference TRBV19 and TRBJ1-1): DGGITQSPKYLFRKEGQNVTLSCEQNLNHDAMYWYRQDPGQGLRLIYYSQIVNDFQKGDIAEGYSVSREKKESFPLTVTSAQKNPTAFYLCASRDSLNTEAFFGQGTRLTVV.

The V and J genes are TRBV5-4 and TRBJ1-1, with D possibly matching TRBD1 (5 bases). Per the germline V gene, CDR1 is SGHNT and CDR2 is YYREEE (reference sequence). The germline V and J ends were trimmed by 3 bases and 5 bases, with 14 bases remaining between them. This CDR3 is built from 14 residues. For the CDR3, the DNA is TGTGCCAGCAGCTCGATCGGGGGAGGAACTGAAGCTTTCTTT. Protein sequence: CASSSIGGGTEAFF.

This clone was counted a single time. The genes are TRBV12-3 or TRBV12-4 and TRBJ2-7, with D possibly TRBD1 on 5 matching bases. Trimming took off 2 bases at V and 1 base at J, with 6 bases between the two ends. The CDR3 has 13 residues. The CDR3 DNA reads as TGTGCCAGCAGTTTACAGGGTTCCTACGAGCAGTACTTC. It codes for CASSLQGSYEQYF.

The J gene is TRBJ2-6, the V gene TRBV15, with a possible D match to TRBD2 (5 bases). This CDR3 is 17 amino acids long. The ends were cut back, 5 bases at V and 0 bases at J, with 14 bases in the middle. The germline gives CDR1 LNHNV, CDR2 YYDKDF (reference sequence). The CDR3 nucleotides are TGTGCCACCAGCGGCACGGGAAGCCTCTCTGGGGCCAACGTCCTGACTTTC. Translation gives CATSGTGSLSGANVLTF.

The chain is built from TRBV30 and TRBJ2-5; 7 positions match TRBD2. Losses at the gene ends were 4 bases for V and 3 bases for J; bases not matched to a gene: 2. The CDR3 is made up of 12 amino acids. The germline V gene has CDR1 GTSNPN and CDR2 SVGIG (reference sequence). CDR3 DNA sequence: TGTGCCTGGATGCGGGGGAAAGAGACCCAGTACTTC. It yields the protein CAWMRGKETQYF.

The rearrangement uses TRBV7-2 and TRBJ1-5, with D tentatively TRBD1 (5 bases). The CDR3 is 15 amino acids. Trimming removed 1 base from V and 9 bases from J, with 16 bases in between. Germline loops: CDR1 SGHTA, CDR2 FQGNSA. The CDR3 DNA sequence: TGTGCCAGCAGCTTAGGGCAGAGCAATCAGGGGCCCCAGCATTTT. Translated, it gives CASSLGQSNQGPQHF.

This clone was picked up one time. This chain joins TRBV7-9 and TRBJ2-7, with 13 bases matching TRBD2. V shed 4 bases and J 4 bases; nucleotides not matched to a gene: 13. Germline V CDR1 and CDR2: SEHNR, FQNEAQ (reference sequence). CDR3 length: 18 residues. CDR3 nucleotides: TGTGCCAGCAGCTCCTCTTATGGGACTAGCGGGACGACTTACGAGCAGTACTTC. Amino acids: CASSSSYGTSGTTYEQYF.

The CDR3 coding sequence is TGCAGCGTGGAGGGACAGGGGGCGGTTGAAGCTTTCTTT. Its translation: CSVEGQGAVEAFF. The V and J genes are TRBV29-1 and TRBJ1-1, with 12 bases fitting TRBD1. The CDR3 is 13 amino acids. V lost 6 bases, J lost 7 bases, and 6 bases stayed unmatched. CDR1 is SQVTM, CDR2 ANQGSEA, per germline.

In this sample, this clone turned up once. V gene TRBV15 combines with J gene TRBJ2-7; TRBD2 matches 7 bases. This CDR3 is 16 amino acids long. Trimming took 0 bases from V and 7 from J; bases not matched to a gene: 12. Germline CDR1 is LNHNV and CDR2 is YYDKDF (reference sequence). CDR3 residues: CATSRDLREGPWEQYF. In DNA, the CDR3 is TGTGCCACCAGCAGAGATCTGAGGGAGGGCCCGTGGGAGCAGTACTTC.

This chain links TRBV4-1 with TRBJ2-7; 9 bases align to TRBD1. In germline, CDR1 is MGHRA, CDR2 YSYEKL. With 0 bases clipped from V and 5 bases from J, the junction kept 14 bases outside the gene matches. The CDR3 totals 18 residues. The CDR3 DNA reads TGCGCCAGCAGCCAAGATCTATTCAGAGGGACAGGGTTCCACGAGCAGTACTTC. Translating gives CASSQDLFRGTGFHEQYF.